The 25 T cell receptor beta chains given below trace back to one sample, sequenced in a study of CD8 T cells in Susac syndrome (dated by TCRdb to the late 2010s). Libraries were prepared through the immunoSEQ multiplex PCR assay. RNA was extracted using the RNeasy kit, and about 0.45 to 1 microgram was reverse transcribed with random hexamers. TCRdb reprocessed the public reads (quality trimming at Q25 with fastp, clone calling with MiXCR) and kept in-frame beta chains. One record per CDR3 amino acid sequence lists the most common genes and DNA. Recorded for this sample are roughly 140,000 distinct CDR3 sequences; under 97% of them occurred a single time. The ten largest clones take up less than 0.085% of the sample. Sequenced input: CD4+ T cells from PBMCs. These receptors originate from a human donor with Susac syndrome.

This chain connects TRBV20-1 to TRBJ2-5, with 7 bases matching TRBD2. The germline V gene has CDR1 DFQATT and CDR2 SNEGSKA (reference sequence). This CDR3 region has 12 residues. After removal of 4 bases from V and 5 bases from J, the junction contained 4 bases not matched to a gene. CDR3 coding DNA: TGCAGTGCTACGACTAGCCGGGAGACCCAGTACTTC. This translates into CSATTSRETQYF.

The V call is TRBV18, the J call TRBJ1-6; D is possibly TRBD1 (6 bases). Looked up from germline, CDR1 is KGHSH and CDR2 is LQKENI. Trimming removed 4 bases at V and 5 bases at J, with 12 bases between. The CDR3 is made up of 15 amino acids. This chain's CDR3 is CASSLRTDDNSPLHF. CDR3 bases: TGTGCCAGCTCACTACGGACAGACGATAATTCACCCCTCCACTTT.

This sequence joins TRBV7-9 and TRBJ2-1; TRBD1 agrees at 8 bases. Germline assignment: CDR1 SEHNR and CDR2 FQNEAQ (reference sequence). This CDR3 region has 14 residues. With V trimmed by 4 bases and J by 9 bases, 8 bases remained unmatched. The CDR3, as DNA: TGTGCCAGCAGCTCATACAGGGGGAGGAGTGAGCAGTTCTTC. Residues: CASSSYRGRSEQFF.

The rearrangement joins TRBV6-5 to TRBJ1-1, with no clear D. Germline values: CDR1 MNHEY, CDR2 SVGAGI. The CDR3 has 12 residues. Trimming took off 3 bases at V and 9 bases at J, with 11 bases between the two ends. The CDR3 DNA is TGTGCCAGCAGTTATCGGGGAGGGAAAGCTTTCTTT. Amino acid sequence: CASSYRGGKAFF.

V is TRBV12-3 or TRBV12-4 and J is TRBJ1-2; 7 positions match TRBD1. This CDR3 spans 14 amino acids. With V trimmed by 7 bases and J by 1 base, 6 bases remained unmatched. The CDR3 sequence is CASTYQGGNYGYTF. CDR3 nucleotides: TGTGCCAGCACTTACCAGGGGGGTAACTATGGCTACACCTTC.

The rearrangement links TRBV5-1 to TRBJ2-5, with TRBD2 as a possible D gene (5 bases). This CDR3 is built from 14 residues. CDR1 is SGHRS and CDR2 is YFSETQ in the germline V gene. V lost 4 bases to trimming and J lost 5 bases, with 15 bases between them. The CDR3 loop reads CASSADGELETQYF. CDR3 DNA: TGCGCCAGCAGCGCGGACGGGGAGTTGGAGACCCAGTACTTC.

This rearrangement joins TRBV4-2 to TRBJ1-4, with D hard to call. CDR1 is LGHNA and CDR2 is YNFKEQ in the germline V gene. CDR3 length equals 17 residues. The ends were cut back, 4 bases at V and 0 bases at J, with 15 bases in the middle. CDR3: CASSPDLRAATNEKLFF. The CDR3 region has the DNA TGTGCCAGCAGCCCGGACCTTAGAGCTGCAACTAATGAAAAACTGTTTTTT.

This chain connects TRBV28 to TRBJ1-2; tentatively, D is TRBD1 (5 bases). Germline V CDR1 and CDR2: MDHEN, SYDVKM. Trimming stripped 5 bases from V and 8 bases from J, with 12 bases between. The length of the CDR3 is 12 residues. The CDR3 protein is CASSAQGVGYTF. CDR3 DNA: TGTGCCAGCAGTGCCCAGGGTGTCGGCTACACCTTC.

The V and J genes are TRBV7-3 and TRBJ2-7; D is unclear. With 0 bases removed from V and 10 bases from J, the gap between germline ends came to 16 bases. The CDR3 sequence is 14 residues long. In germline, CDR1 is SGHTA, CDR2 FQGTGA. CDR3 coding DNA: TGTGCCAGCAGCTTAACCGGAGACTGGACGAAACAGTACTTC. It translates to CASSLTGDWTKQYF.

In DNA, the CDR3 is TGTGCCGGAGGAGGAGGTGGGGGGTCCCACGAGCAGTACTTC. Residues: CAGGGGGGSHEQYF. This chain links TRBV2 with TRBJ2-7; D is possibly TRBD2 (6 bases). Between the trimmed V and J ends, which lost 11 bases and 5 bases, there was a span of 22 bases. CDR1 and CDR2 from the germline V gene are SNHLY and FYNNEI. This CDR3 comprises 14 residues. The full variable domain, rest sourced from reference TRBV2 and TRBJ2-7, is EPEVTQTPSHQVTQMGQEVILRCVPISNHLYFYWYRQILGQKVEFLVSFYNNEISEKSEIFDDQFSVERPDGSNFTLKIRSTKLEDSAMYFCAGGGGGGSHEQYFGPGTRLTVT.

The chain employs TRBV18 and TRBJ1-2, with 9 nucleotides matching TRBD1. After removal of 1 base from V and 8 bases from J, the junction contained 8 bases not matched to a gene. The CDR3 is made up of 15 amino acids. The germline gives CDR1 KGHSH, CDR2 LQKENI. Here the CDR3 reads CASSPRDRELNGYTF. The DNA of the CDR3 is TGTGCCAGCTCACCACGGGACAGGGAACTTAACGGCTACACCTTC.

CDR3 in amino acids: CSVQSDRAKNIQYF. The CDR3 DNA sequence: TGCAGCGTCCAATCCGACAGGGCCAAAAACATTCAGTACTTC. The chain employs TRBV29-1 and TRBJ2-4; TRBD1 might be the D (6 bases). Trimming shortened V by 6 bases and J by 1 base, and 13 bases separated the two germline ends. This CDR3 spans 14 amino acids. CDR1 SQVTM and CDR2 ANQGSEA come from the germline V gene.

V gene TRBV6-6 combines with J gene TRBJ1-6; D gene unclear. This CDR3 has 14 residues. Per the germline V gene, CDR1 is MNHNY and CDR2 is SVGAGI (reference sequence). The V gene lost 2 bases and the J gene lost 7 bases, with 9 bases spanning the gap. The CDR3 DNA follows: TGTGCCAGCAGTTACGTGGTTGGGAATTCACCCCTCCACTTT. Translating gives CASSYVVGNSPLHF.

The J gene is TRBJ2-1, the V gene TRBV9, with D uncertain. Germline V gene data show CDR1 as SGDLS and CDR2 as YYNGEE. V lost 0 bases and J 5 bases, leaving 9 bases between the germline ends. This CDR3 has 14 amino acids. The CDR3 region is CASSVEQMDNEQFF. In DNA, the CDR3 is TGTGCCAGCAGCGTAGAGCAGATGGACAATGAGCAGTTCTTC.

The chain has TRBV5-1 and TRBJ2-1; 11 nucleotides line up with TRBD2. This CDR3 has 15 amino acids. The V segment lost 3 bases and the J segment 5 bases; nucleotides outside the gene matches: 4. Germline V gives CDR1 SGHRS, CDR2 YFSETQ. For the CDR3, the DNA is TGCGCCAGCAGCTCACTAGCGGGGGCGAACAATGAGCAGTTCTTC. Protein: CASSSLAGANNEQFF.

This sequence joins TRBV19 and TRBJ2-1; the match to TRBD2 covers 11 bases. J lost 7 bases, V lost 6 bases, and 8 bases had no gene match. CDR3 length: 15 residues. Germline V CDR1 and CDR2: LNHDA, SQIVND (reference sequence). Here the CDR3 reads CASSNIAGGTNEQFF. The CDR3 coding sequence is TGTGCCAGTAGCAATATAGCGGGAGGGACGAATGAGCAGTTCTTC.

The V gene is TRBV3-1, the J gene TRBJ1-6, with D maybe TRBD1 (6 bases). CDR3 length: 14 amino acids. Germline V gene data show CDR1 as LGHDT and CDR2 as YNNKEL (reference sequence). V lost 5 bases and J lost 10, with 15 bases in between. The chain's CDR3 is CASSEAGAGSPLHF. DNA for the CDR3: TGTGCCAGCAGCGAGGCAGGGGCCGGATCACCCCTCCACTTT.

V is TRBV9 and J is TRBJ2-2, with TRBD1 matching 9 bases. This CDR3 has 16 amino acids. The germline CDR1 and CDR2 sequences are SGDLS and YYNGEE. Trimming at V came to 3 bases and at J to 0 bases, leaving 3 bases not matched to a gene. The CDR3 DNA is TGTGCCAGCAGCGGTACAGGGGGCTCGAACACCGGGGAGCTGTTTTTT. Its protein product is CASSGTGGSNTGELFF.

Here the CDR3 reads CASSQGQCSYEQYF. In DNA form, the CDR3 reads TGCGCCAGCAGTCAGGGGCAGTGCTCCTACGAGCAGTACTTC. The chain joins TRBV23-1 to TRBJ2-7; maybe TRBD1 (5 bases). Being an ORF, TRBV23-1 has a function that is uncertain. CDR3 length: 14 residues. V was pared by 3 bases and J by 0 bases, with 9 bases between.

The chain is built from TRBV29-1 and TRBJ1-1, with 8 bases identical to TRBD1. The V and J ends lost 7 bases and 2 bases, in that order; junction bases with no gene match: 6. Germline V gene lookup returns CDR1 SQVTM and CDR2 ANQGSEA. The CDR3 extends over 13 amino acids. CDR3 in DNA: TGCAGCGCTCGGACAGGGCTTAACACTGAAGCTTTCTTT. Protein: CSARTGLNTEAFF.

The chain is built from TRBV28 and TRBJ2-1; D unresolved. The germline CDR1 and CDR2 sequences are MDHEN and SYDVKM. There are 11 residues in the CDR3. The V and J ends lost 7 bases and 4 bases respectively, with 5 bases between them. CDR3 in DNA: TGTGCCAGCACCCTGTACAATGAGCAGTTCTTC. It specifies CASTLYNEQFF.

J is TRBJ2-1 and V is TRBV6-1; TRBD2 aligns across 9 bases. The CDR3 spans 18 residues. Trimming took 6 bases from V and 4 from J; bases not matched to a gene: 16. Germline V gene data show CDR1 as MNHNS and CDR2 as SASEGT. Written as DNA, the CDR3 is TGTGCCAGCAGCCAATCGGGGGTAGGACTAGCGTCTTACAATGAGCAGTTCTTC. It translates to CASSQSGVGLASYNEQFF.

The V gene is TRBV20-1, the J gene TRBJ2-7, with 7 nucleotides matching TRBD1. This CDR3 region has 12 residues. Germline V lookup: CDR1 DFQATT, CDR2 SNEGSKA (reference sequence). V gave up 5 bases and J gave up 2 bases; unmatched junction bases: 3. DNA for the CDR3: TGCAGTGCTGACCAGGGGGCCTACGAGCAGTACTTC. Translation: CSADQGAYEQYF.

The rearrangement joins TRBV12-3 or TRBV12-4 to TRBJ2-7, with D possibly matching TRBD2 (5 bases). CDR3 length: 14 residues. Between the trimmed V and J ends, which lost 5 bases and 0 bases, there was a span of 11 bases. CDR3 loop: CASSRRGSSYEQYF. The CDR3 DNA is TGTGCCAGCAGTCGACGCGGGTCCTCCTACGAGCAGTACTTC.

The CDR3 nucleotides read TGCGCCAGCAGCCGATCTCCAGCGGAGACCCAGTACTTC. Translating gives CASSRSPAETQYF. The J gene is TRBJ2-5, the V gene TRBV4-1; D not resolved. The V gene's germline CDR1 is MGHRA and CDR2 YSYEKL. The CDR3 is made up of 13 amino acids. V dropped 4 bases and J dropped 5 bases, with 11 bases sitting between them.